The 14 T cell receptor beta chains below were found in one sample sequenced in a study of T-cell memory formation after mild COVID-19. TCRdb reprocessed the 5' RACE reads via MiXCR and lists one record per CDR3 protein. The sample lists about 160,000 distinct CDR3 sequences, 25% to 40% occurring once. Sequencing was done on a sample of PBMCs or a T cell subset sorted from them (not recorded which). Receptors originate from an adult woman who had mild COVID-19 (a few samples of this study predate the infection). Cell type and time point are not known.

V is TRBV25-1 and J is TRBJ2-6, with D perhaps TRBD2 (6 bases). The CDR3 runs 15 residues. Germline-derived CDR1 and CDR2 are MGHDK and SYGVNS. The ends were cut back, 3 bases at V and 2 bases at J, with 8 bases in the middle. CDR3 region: CASSDPGAGANVLTF. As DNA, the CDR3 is TGTGCCAGCAGTGATCCGGGGGCTGGGGCCAACGTCCTGACTTTC.

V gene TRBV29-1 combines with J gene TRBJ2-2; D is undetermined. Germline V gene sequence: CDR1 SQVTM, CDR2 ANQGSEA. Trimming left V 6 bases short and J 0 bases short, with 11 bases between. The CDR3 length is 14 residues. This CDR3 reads CSVSDGANTGELFF. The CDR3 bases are TGCAGCGTAAGCGACGGTGCGAACACCGGGGAGCTGTTTTTT.

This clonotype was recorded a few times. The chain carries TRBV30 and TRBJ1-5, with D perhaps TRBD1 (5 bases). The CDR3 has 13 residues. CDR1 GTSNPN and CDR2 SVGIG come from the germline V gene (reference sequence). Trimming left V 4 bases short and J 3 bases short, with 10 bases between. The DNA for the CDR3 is TGTGCCTGGACTCAAGGGGCCAATCAGCCCCAGCATTTT. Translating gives CAWTQGANQPQHF.

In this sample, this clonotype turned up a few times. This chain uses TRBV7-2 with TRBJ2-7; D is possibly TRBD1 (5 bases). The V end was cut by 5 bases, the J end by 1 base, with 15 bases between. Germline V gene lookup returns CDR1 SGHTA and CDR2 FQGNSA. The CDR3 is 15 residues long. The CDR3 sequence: CASSPHGAESYEQYF. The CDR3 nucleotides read TGTGCCAGCAGCCCCCATGGGGCAGAATCCTACGAGCAGTACTTC.

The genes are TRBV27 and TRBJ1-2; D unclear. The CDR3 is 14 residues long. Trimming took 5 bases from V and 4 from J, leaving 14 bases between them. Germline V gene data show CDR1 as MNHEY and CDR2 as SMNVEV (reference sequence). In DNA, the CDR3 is TGTGCCAGCAGTACCATACCGCTTTTCTATGGCTACACCTTC. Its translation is CASSTIPLFYGYTF.

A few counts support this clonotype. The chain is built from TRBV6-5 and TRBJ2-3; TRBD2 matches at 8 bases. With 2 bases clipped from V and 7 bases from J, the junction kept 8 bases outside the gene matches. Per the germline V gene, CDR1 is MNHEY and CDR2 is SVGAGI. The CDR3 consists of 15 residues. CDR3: CASSYISGKKNTQYF. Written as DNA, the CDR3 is TGTGCCAGCAGTTACATTAGCGGGAAGAAGAATACGCAGTATTTT.

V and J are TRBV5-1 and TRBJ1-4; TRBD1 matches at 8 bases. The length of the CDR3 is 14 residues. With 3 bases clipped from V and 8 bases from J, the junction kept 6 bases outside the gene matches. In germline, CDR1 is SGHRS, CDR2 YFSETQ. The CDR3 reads CASSSGTGGEKLFF. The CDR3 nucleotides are TGCGCCAGCAGCTCGGGGACAGGCGGCGAAAAACTGTTTTTT.

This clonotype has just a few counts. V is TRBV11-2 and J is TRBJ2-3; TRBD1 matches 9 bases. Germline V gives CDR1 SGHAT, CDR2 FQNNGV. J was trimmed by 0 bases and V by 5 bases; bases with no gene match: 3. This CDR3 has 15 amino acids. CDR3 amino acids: CASSTGTGSTDTQYF. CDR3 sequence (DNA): TGTGCCAGCAGCACCGGGACAGGGAGCACAGATACGCAGTATTTT.

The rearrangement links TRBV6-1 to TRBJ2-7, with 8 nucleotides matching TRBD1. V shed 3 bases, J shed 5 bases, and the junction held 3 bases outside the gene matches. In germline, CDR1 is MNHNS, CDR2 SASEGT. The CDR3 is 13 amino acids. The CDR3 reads CASSDRGLHEQYF. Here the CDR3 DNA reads TGTGCCAGCAGTGACAGGGGGCTTCACGAGCAGTACTTC.

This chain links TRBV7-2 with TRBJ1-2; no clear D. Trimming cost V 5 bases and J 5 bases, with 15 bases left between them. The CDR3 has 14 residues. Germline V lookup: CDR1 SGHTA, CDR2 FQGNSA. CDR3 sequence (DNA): TGTGCCAGCAGCGCCGAGATTGAGGGATATGGCTACACCTTC. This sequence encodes CASSAEIEGYGYTF.

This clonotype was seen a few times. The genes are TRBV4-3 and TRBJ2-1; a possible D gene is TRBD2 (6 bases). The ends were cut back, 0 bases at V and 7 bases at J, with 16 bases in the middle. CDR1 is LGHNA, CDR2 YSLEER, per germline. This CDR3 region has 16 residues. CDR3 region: CASSQDGGAIGNEQFF. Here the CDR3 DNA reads TGCGCCAGCAGCCAAGATGGAGGGGCAATCGGTAATGAGCAGTTCTTC.

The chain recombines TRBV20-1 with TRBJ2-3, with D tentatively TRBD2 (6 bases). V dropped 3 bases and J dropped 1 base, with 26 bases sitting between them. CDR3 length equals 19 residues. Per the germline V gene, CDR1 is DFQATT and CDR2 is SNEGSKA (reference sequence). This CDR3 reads CSARPHLGHQRAGTDTQYF. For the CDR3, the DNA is TGCAGTGCTAGGCCTCATCTAGGGCACCAGCGGGCCGGCACAGATACGCAGTATTTT.

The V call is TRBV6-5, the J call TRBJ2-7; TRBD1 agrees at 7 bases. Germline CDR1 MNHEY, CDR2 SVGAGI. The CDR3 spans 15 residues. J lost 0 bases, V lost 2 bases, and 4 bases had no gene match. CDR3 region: CASSYRAGGSYEQYF. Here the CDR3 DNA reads TGTGCCAGCAGTTACCGCGCAGGGGGCTCCTACGAGCAGTACTTC.

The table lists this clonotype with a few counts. This chain's CDR3 is CASSGLGYEQYF. As DNA, the CDR3 is TGTGCCAGCAGCGGGCTAGGTTACGAGCAGTACTTC. The V call is TRBV7-2, the J call TRBJ2-7; D is uncertain. This CDR3 is built from 12 residues. V lost 5 bases to trimming and J lost 4 bases, with 9 bases between them. Germline V lookup: CDR1 SGHTA, CDR2 FQGNSA. The variable domain in full, completed from reference TRBV7-2 and TRBJ2-7, reads GAGVSQSPSNKVTEKGKDVELRCDPISGHTALYWYRQSLGQGLEFLIYFQGNSAPDKSGLPSDRFSAERTGGSVSTLTIQRTQQEDSAVYLCASSGLGYEQYFGPGTRLTVT.